The entry below describes one T cell receptor beta chain. This entry comes from a study of control samples from healthy donors and cancer patients. Trimming removed 0 bases from V and 0 bases from J, with 14 bases in between. In germline, CDR1 is LNHNV, CDR2 YYDKDF (reference sequence). There are 17 residues in the CDR3. Sequenced by immunoSEQ multiplex PCR; TCRdb stores in-frame clones only, minus some. The sample includes 100,000 to 150,000 clones, around 90% of them seen just once. This clonotype was sampled from a man aged 18 to 29 in good health. The sample consisted of blood. V is TRBV15 and J is TRBJ1-1, with D hard to call. This CDR3 reads CATSRDKAGTMNTEAFF. The DNA for the CDR3 is TGTGCCACCAGCAGAGATAAGGCAGGTACGATGAACACTGAAGCTTTCTTT. The full variable domain, with the rest looked up from reference TRBV15 and TRBJ1-1, is DAMVIQNPRYQVTQFGKPVTLSCSQTLNHNVMYWYQQKSSQAPKLLFHYYDKDFNNEADTPDNFQSRRPNTSFCFLDIRSPGLGDTAMYLCATSRDKAGTMNTEAFFGQGTRLTVV.